Shown below are 26 T cell receptor beta chains from a single sample sequenced in a study of blood T cells in healthy people across ages. It was with a sample-barcoded 5' primer and a J-beta primer mix that a second PCR of roughly 7 to 12 cycles was run. From the 5' RACE reads, TCRdb called clonotypes with MiXCR, one entry per CDR3 protein. The table lists roughly 680,000 distinct CDR3 sequences, under 65% of them singletons, with roughly 12% in the top ten. The sequenced material came from blood. Every receptor here comes from a woman of 80 years or more in good health.

This clonotype was counted between two and nine times. A much more abundant neighbour one base away suggests this may be a read error. The chain has TRBV5-1 and TRBJ2-7; a weak D match, TRBD2 (6 bases). The CDR3 spans 13 residues. Trimming took 4 bases from V and 7 from J, leaving 15 bases between them. Germline assignment: CDR1 SGHRS and CDR2 YFSETQ. The chain's CDR3 is CASSRLDYNEQYF. The CDR3 DNA reads TGCGCCAGCAGCAGACTAGATTACAATGAGCAGTACTTC.

A single count supports this clonotype. J is TRBJ1-6 and V is TRBV21-1; the table assigns TRBD1, which was not confirmed against the DNA. TRBV21-1 is reported as a pseudogene. This CDR3 is 18 amino acids long. CDR3 DNA sequence: TGTGCCAGCAGATGCACTCGACCGACAGGGGGTATTAATTCACCCCTCCACTTT. Its translation: CASRCTRPTGGINSPLHF.

With respect to this clonotype: The junction departs from germline at one end; a sequencing error may be responsible. The chain combines TRBV5-1 with TRBJ2-1; no clear D gene. The CDR3 covers 11 residues. The germline CDR1 and CDR2 sequences are SGHRS and YFSETQ. The CDR3 reads CTSSLYNEQFF. The CDR3 coding sequence is TGCACCAGCAGCTTGTACAATGAGCAGTTCTTC.

The chain employs TRBV12-3 or TRBV12-4 and TRBJ2-3, with D perhaps matching TRBD1 (6 bases). The CDR3 extends over 13 amino acids. Trimming pared 9 bases from V and 4 bases from J, leaving 14 bases between. As DNA, the CDR3 is TGTGCCAGTGGACAGAGAAGAGCAGATACGCAGTATTTT. Translation: CASGQRRADTQYF.

This chain links TRBV27 with TRBJ2-1; the D is unclear. CDR1 is MNHEY, CDR2 SMNVEV, per germline (reference sequence). The germline V and J ends were trimmed by 4 bases and 6 bases, with 10 bases remaining between them. CDR3 length: 13 residues. CDR3 DNA: TGTGCCAGCAGTTCCTACGGATCCAATGAGCAGTTCTTC. Residues: CASSSYGSNEQFF.

Here the CDR3 DNA reads TGTGCCAGCAGCTCATATCTAGCGGGAGTTTCCTACGAGCAGTACTTC. This codes for CASSSYLAGVSYEQYF. The V gene is TRBV7-2, the J gene TRBJ2-7; TRBD2 aligns across 10 bases. The CDR3 is made up of 16 amino acids. Germline CDR1 and CDR2: SGHTA and FQGNSA. The V segment lost 4 bases and the J segment 1 base; nucleotides outside the gene matches: 7.

This clonotype was counted many times. The J gene is TRBJ2-3, the V gene TRBV29-1; the D gene is possibly TRBD2 (6 bases). This CDR3 spans 14 amino acids. The germline V gene has CDR1 SQVTM and CDR2 ANQGSEA. Between the trimmed V and J ends, which lost 3 bases and 6 bases, there was a span of 16 bases. This CDR3 reads CSVEGDSSHDTQYF. The CDR3 DNA reads as TGCAGCGTTGAGGGGGACTCTTCGCACGATACGCAGTATTTT.

This clonotype occurred many times. The chain links TRBV7-2 to TRBJ1-2; D is uncertain. Looked up from germline, CDR1 is SGHTA and CDR2 is FQGNSA. This CDR3 region has 15 residues. Trimming stripped 3 bases from V and 0 bases from J, with 11 bases between. The DNA of the CDR3 is TGTGCCAGCAGCTTCTACCCAAATCCTAACTATGGCTACACCTTC. This translates into CASSFYPNPNYGYTF.

The chain joins TRBV3-1 to TRBJ2-1; 16 bases match TRBD2. The CDR3 consists of 21 residues. The germline CDR1 and CDR2 sequences are LGHDT and YNNKEL (reference sequence). V lost 1 base to trimming and J lost 2 bases; unmatched junction nucleotides: 11. The CDR3 reads CASSQVLTGTSGRGAYNEQFF. The CDR3 DNA reads as TGTGCCAGCAGCCAAGTTCTAACCGGGACTAGCGGGAGGGGGGCCTACAATGAGCAGTTCTTC.

Notes on this clonotype: A much bigger clone sits one base away, suggesting this may be a read error. CDR3 protein: CATRDTGTRGEQYF. The CDR3 bases are TGTGCCACCAGGGATACAGGGACTCGCGGCGAGCAGTACTTC. The V call is TRBV24-1, the J call TRBJ2-5, with D perhaps matching TRBD1 or TRBD2 (6 bases each). The J call may be in error: the DNA end matches TRBJ2-7 better. Germline CDR1 is KGHDR and CDR2 is SFDVKD. The CDR3 spans 14 residues.

This clonotype appeared many times. This sequence joins TRBV6-5 and TRBJ2-5; TRBD1 matches at 7 bases. J was trimmed by 5 bases and V by 5 bases; bases with no gene match: 8. Germline V gene sequence: CDR1 MNHEY, CDR2 SVGAGI. This CDR3 comprises 14 residues. The CDR3 DNA is TGTGCCAGCAGTGACGCACAGGGGCGGGAGACCCAGTACTTC. This encodes CASSDAQGRETQYF.

As concerns this clonotype: A much larger clone differs by one base, so this may be a read error. The CDR3 sequence: CASSQSPGEMGDEQYF. In DNA form, the CDR3 reads TGCGCCAGCAGTCAATCGCCGGGAGAGATGGGGGACGAGCAGTACTTC. The chain couples TRBV23-1 to TRBJ2-7, with D perhaps matching TRBD2 (6 bases). TRBV23-1 qualifies as an ORF whose function is uncertain. CDR3 length: 16 residues. The V and J ends lost 0 bases and 5 bases respectively, with 17 bases between them.

This clonotype was recorded once. This chain uses TRBV10-3 with TRBJ2-1; D remains unclear. The CDR3 runs 14 residues. V was pared by 11 bases and J by 0 bases, with 14 bases between. The germline V gene has CDR1 ENHRY and CDR2 SYGVKD. The CDR3 sequence: CASQHPSSYNEQFF. CDR3 DNA sequence: TGTGCCTCCCAGCACCCCAGCTCCTACAATGAGCAGTTCTTC.

Of note for this clonotype: This may be a read error: a much more frequent sequence differs by one nucleotide. The CDR3 here is CASSYADRESPLHF. The CDR3 DNA is TGTGCCAGCAGTTACGCGGACAGGGAGTCACCCCTCCACTTT. This rearrangement joins TRBV6-6 to TRBJ1-6, with 8 nucleotides matching TRBD1. V lost 2 bases and J lost 10; bases outside the gene matches: 4. The CDR3 totals 14 residues. CDR1 and CDR2 from the germline V gene are MNHNY and SVGAGI (reference sequence).

A note on this clonotype: A much larger clone lies a single base off, so this may be a read error. The chain is built from TRBV5-1 and TRBJ2-5; TRBD1 agrees at 7 bases. This CDR3 is 16 amino acids long. Looked up from germline, CDR1 is SGHRS and CDR2 is YFSETQ. Unmatched junction bases numbered 20, after V lost 4 bases and J lost 11 bases. This CDR3 reads CASSPRLAGGNNEQYF. The CDR3 DNA reads as TGCGCCAGCAGCCCCCGGTTGGCAGGGGGTAACAATGAGCAGTACTTC.

The chain links TRBV7-2 to TRBJ2-1; the D gene is possibly TRBD2 (7 bases). Germline V CDR1 and CDR2: SGHTA, FQGNSA. V gave up 5 bases and J gave up 2 bases, with 19 bases separating them. The CDR3 length is 17 residues. This CDR3 is CASSLPTGGRTYNEQFF. The CDR3 bases are TGTGCCAGCAGCCTCCCCACGGGGGGCCGGACCTACAATGAGCAGTTCTTC.

The chain carries TRBV29-1 and TRBJ2-1, with TRBD1 matching over 10 bases. Looked up from germline, CDR1 is SQVTM and CDR2 is ANQGSEA. Unmatched junction bases numbered 7, after V lost 4 bases and J lost 4 bases. This CDR3 has 15 residues. The CDR3 DNA reads as TGCAGCGTTGTTCCCGGGACAGGGGATTACAATGAGCAGTTCTTC. This gives the protein CSVVPGTGDYNEQFF.

The chain links TRBV10-3 to TRBJ2-1; 10 bases are shared with TRBD2. There are 14 residues in the CDR3. J was trimmed by 4 bases and V by 6 bases; bases with no gene match: 3. Germline lookup yields CDR1 ENHRY and CDR2 SYGVKD. CDR3: CAISHSGRYNEQFF. The CDR3 DNA reads as TGTGCCATCAGCCATAGCGGGAGGTACAATGAGCAGTTCTTC.

The chain employs TRBV18 and TRBJ1-2; D gene unclear. V was shortened by 3 bases and J by 4 bases, with 12 bases between the two germline ends. Germline V gene lookup returns CDR1 KGHSH and CDR2 LQKENI. The CDR3 is 14 residues long. CDR3 sequence (DNA): TGTGCCAGCTCACCGGGGAAGGGAAGCTATGGCTACACCTTC. Translating gives CASSPGKGSYGYTF.

This clonotype was seen at least ten times. Relative to the germline gene, one junction end is altered; a read error may explain this. The V call is TRBV4-1, the J call TRBJ2-7, with 8 bases matching TRBD1. The CDR3 contains 14 residues. Germline CDR1 MGHRA, CDR2 YSYEKL. In DNA form, the CDR3 reads TGTGCCAGCAGCCAAGACAGGGGCTCCTACGAGCAGTACTTC. Its protein product is CASSQDRGSYEQYF.

A few counts support this clonotype. The J gene is TRBJ2-2, the V gene TRBV7-3; D ambiguous. Per germline, CDR1 SGHTA and CDR2 FQGTGA. V lost 5 bases and J lost 0, with 16 bases in between. This CDR3 has 17 amino acids. CDR3 region: CASSPYPEISNTGELFF. The CDR3 DNA is TGTGCCAGCAGCCCCTATCCGGAAATATCGAACACCGGGGAGCTGTTTTTT.

Remarks on this clonotype: This may come from a read error, since a much larger clone is one base off. J is TRBJ2-5 and V is TRBV7-2, with TRBD2 identical over 11 bases. Germline-derived CDR1 and CDR2 are SGHTA and FQGNSA. The CDR3 contains 15 residues. V was pared by 5 bases and J by 11 bases, with 13 bases of the junction left unmatched. CDR3 DNA sequence: TGTGCCAGCAGCATACTAGCGGGGGTACAAGGTGAGCAGTACTTC. It yields the protein CASSILAGVQGEQYF.

The sample holds one count of this clonotype. CDR3 nucleotide sequence: TGTGCCAATACCTTTCAGGGAAGCAATCAGCCCCAGCATTTT. This encodes CANTFQGSNQPQHF. The chain employs TRBV19 and TRBJ1-5, with D tentatively TRBD1 (5 bases). Germline V CDR1 and CDR2: LNHDA, SQIVND (reference sequence). The CDR3 is 14 amino acids. V gave up 10 bases and J gave up 1 base, with 14 bases separating them. The full variable domain, rest sourced from reference TRBV19 and TRBJ1-5, is DGGITQSPKYLFRKEGQNVTLSCEQNLNHDAMYWYRQDPGQGLRLIYYSQIVNDFQKGDIAEGYSVSREKKESFPLTVTSAQKNPTAFYLCANTFQGSNQPQHFGDGTRLSIL.

Worth noting for this clonotype: Just one base apart from a much larger clone, this may be a read error. The chain carries TRBV9 and TRBJ2-1, with D possibly matching TRBD2 (5 bases). V dropped 4 bases and J dropped 2 bases, with 19 bases sitting between them. CDR1 and CDR2 from the germline V gene are SGDLS and YYNGEE. CDR3 length: 17 amino acids. The DNA for the CDR3 is TGTGCCAGCAGCAGAAAGTTCGGGATTTTCCCCTACAATGAGCAGTTCTTC. Translated, it gives CASSRKFGIFPYNEQFF.

The gene calls are TRBV7-9 and TRBJ2-7; TRBD1 or TRBD2 may be the D gene (5 bases each). Germline V lookup: CDR1 SEHNR, CDR2 FQNEAQ (reference sequence). V was shortened by 2 bases and J by 4 bases, with 15 bases between the two germline ends. CDR3 length: 15 amino acids. CDR3 amino acids: CASSLFQIGGYEQYF. The CDR3 DNA follows: TGTGCCAGCAGCTTATTTCAGATTGGGGGATACGAGCAGTACTTC.

This chain joins TRBV28 and TRBJ2-5; 10 nucleotides match TRBD1. Germline CDR1 and CDR2: MDHEN and SYDVKM. There are 20 residues in the CDR3. Trimming took 4 bases from V and 11 from J; bases not matched to a gene: 28. The CDR3 sequence is CASSSYGTGEGLPSYNEQYF. The DNA of the CDR3 is TGTGCCAGCAGTTCTTACGGGACAGGGGAAGGTTTACCCTCCTACAATGAGCAGTACTTC.